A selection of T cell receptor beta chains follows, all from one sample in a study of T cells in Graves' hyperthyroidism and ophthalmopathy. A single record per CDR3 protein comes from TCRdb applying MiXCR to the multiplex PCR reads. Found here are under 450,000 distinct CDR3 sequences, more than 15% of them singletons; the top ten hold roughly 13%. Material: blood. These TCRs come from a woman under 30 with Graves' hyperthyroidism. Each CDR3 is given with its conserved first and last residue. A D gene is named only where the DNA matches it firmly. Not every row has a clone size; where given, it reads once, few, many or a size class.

cdr3_nt: TGTGCCAGCAGCTCTCGTAGCGGTGCCTACGAGCAGTACTTC
cdr3_aa: CASSSRSGAYEQYF
v_call: TRBV5-6
j_call: TRBJ2-7
clone_size: NA
d_call: NA

cdr3_nt: TGTGCCAGCAGACGTAGTGGGACAGGGTACGTCTACGAGCAGTACTTC
cdr3_aa: CASRRSGTGYVYEQYF
v_call: TRBV3-1
j_call: TRBJ2-7
clone_size: many
d_call: TRBD1

cdr3_nt: TGTGCCATCAGTGAGAACACCGATCAGCCCCAGCATTTT
cdr3_aa: CAISENTDQPQHF
v_call: TRBV10-3
j_call: TRBJ1-5
clone_size: NA
d_call: NA

cdr3_nt: TGTGCCAGTAGTATAGGAGGGGGACCCCAACGCACCGGGGAGCTGTTTTTT
cdr3_aa: CASSIGGGPQRTGELFF
v_call: TRBV19
j_call: TRBJ2-2
clone_size: many
d_call: NA

cdr3_nt: TGTGCCAGCAGCTTGGTTAGCGGGGTCGTGGGGGAGACCCAGTACTTC
cdr3_aa: CASSLVSGVVGETQYF
v_call: TRBV5-8
j_call: TRBJ2-5
clone_size: NA
d_call: TRBD2

cdr3_nt: TGTGCCAGTAGTTTGGAAACTGAAGCTTTCTTT
cdr3_aa: CASSLETEAFF
v_call: TRBV19
j_call: TRBJ1-1
clone_size: NA
d_call: NA

cdr3_nt: TGCGCCAGCAGCTCGACAGGGTTGGTGAACACTGAAGCTTTCTTT
cdr3_aa: CASSSTGLVNTEAFF
v_call: TRBV5-1
j_call: TRBJ1-1
clone_size: many
d_call: TRBD1

cdr3_nt: TGTGCCAGTAGTATCGGGACAGGCAGCACAGATACGCAGTATTTT
cdr3_aa: CASSIGTGSTDTQYF
v_call: TRBV19
j_call: TRBJ2-3
clone_size: few
d_call: TRBD1

cdr3_nt: TGCAGCGTTGCATCTGGTTGGGAGACCCAGTACTTC
cdr3_aa: CSVASGWETQYF
v_call: TRBV29-1
j_call: TRBJ2-5
clone_size: few
d_call: NA

cdr3_nt: TGCGCCAGCAGCCAAGATTTTGGGACAGGGGGCAGGTACGAGCAGTACTTC
cdr3_aa: CASSQDFGTGGRYEQYF
v_call: TRBV4-1
j_call: TRBJ2-7
clone_size: few
d_call: TRBD1

cdr3_nt: TGTGCCAGCAGCCCCCAGGCGGGGTCTGGCGCCTCCTACGAGCAGTACTTC
cdr3_aa: CASSPQAGSGASYEQYF
v_call: TRBV7-9
j_call: TRBJ2-7
clone_size: NA
d_call: NA

cdr3_nt: TGTGCCAGCAGTCCGGGGACAGGGCTTCTCCCTGAAGCTTTCTTT
cdr3_aa: CASSPGTGLLPEAFF
v_call: TRBV6-1
j_call: TRBJ1-1
clone_size: few
d_call: TRBD1

cdr3_nt: TGCGCCAGCAGCTTGCGGGACAGGGCAAACACTGAAGCTTTCTTT
cdr3_aa: CASSLRDRANTEAFF
v_call: TRBV5-1
j_call: TRBJ1-1
clone_size: few
d_call: TRBD1

cdr3_nt: TGTGCCACCAGTGATGCAGGGGGAGGACAGCCCCAGCATTTT
cdr3_aa: CATSDAGGGQPQHF
v_call: TRBV24-1
j_call: TRBJ1-5
clone_size: many
d_call: TRBD1

cdr3_nt: TGCAGTGCTAGAGCCGGGCGGGGGCCGAACACTGAAGCTTTCTTT
cdr3_aa: CSARAGRGPNTEAFF
v_call: TRBV20-1
j_call: TRBJ1-1
clone_size: NA
d_call: NA

cdr3_nt: TGTGCCAGTGCCGCGGGAGGCTCCTATAATTCACCCCTCCACTTT
cdr3_aa: CASAAGGSYNSPLHF
v_call: TRBV19
j_call: TRBJ1-6
clone_size: NA
d_call: NA

cdr3_nt: TGTGCCAGCAGTTATCTTGGGCAAAGCGGCAATGAGCAGTTCTTC
cdr3_aa: CASSYLGQSGNEQFF
v_call: TRBV6-1
j_call: TRBJ2-1
clone_size: many
d_call: NA

cdr3_nt: TGTGCCAGCAGCTTAGATCGAATGGACACCTCAGGGGAGCAGTTCTTC
cdr3_aa: CASSLDRMDTSGEQFF
v_call: TRBV11-2
j_call: TRBJ2-1
clone_size: many
d_call: NA

cdr3_nt: TGTGCCAGCTTAACCGTAAGGGGGCACACTGAAGCTTTCTTT
cdr3_aa: CASLTVRGHTEAFF
v_call: TRBV11-2
j_call: TRBJ1-1
clone_size: many
d_call: TRBD1

cdr3_nt: TGTGCCAGCAGCCAATTAGCGGACAATGAGCAGTTCTTC
cdr3_aa: CASSQLADNEQFF
v_call: TRBV3-1
j_call: TRBJ2-1
clone_size: NA
d_call: NA

cdr3_nt: TGTGCCAGCAGCACCAGGACAGCAGTCAACTATGGCTACACCTTC
cdr3_aa: CASSTRTAVNYGYTF
v_call: TRBV7-2
j_call: TRBJ1-2
clone_size: many
d_call: NA

cdr3_nt: TGTGCCAGCCAGACAGGGGGGGACACCGGGGAGCTGTTTTTT
cdr3_aa: CASQTGGDTGELFF
v_call: TRBV6-1
j_call: TRBJ2-2
clone_size: many
d_call: TRBD1

cdr3_nt: TGCAGTGCAAAAACCGGGACTAGCATAAATACGCAGTATTTT
cdr3_aa: CSAKTGTSINTQYF
v_call: TRBV20-1
j_call: TRBJ2-3
clone_size: many
d_call: TRBD2

cdr3_nt: TGTGCCAGCTCAAGTGATCCCCAGGGAGTTACTGAAGCTTTCTTT
cdr3_aa: CASSSDPQGVTEAFF
v_call: TRBV18
j_call: TRBJ1-1
clone_size: many
d_call: NA

cdr3_nt: TGTGCCAGCAGCTCCACTAGGGACACCTTGCTCACTCAGCCCCAGCATTTT
cdr3_aa: CASSSTRDTLLTQPQHF
v_call: TRBV7-9
j_call: TRBJ1-5
clone_size: few
d_call: NA

cdr3_nt: TGTGCCAGCAGCCCCGAAGGGCTTACGACTGAAGCTTTCTTT
cdr3_aa: CASSPEGLTTEAFF
v_call: TRBV7-3
j_call: TRBJ1-1
clone_size: many
d_call: NA

cdr3_nt: TGTGCCAGCAGCCCGACAAGGGCGTTGAACACTGAAGCTTTCTTT
cdr3_aa: CASSPTRALNTEAFF
v_call: TRBV6-1
j_call: TRBJ1-1
clone_size: many
d_call: NA

cdr3_nt: TGTGCCAGCAGCCACCCTCTGGGGCGTCCCCGGCAAGAGACCCAGTACTTC
cdr3_aa: CASSHPLGRPRQETQYF
v_call: TRBV3-1
j_call: TRBJ2-5
clone_size: few
d_call: NA

cdr3_nt: TGCGCCAGCAGGCTCTCTGGGGCGGGACTTAACTCGTCCTACGAGCAGTACTTC
cdr3_aa: CASRLSGAGLNSSYEQYF
v_call: TRBV5-1
j_call: TRBJ2-7
clone_size: few
d_call: NA